The 9 T cell receptor beta chains below all came from one sample that was sequenced in a study of T-cell memory formation after mild COVID-19. Using its own MiXCR run on the 5' RACE reads, TCRdb lists one record per CDR3 protein. The sample has some 350,000 distinct CDR3 sequences; more than 15% are singletons. The specimen sequenced was PBMCs or a T cell subset sorted from them (not recorded which). The source of these receptors is a man younger than 35 who had mild COVID-19 (a few samples of this study predate the infection). Cell type and time point are not known.

The J gene is TRBJ1-1, the V gene TRBV2; no reliable D call. The V end lost 1 base, the J end lost 1 base, and 4 bases lay between the germline ends. The CDR3 contains 13 residues. Germline V gene data show CDR1 as SNHLY and CDR2 as FYNNEI. The CDR3 here is CASSEVENTEAFF. As DNA, the CDR3 is TGTGCCAGCAGTGAAGTCGAGAACACTGAAGCTTTCTTT.

This clonotype was counted ten times or more. V usage is TRBV6-6 and J usage is TRBJ2-7; no clear D gene. The V gene lost 0 bases and the J gene lost 0 bases, with 3 bases spanning the gap. Looked up from germline, CDR1 is MNHNY and CDR2 is SVGAGI (reference sequence). The CDR3 is 13 amino acids. Here the CDR3 DNA reads TGTGCCAGCAGTTACTCCCCCTCCTACGAGCAGTACGTC. It encodes CASSYSPSYEQYV.

This clonotype was recorded at least ten times. V gene TRBV6-6 combines with J gene TRBJ2-3; 9 bases are shared with TRBD1. The CDR3 length is 16 residues. Trimming took 6 bases from V and 1 from J; bases not matched to a gene: 8. CDR1 and CDR2 from the germline V gene are MNHNY and SVGAGI (reference sequence). The CDR3 spells CASSLGQGIRTDTQYF. The CDR3 nucleotides read TGTGCCAGCAGCCTTGGACAGGGGATTCGCACAGATACGCAGTATTTT.

V usage is TRBV5-4 and J usage is TRBJ2-2, with D perhaps assigned TRBD1 or TRBD2 (5 bases each). There are 15 residues in the CDR3. V lost 4 bases and J 6 bases, leaving 16 bases between the germline ends. Germline-derived CDR1 and CDR2 are SGHNT and YYREEE (reference sequence). Here the CDR3 reads CASSPGAMKAGELFF. CDR3 nucleotides: TGTGCCAGCAGCCCCGGGGCAATGAAGGCCGGGGAGCTGTTTTTT.

This rearrangement joins TRBV28 to TRBJ2-5, with D tentatively TRBD2 (6 bases). The germline gives CDR1 MDHEN, CDR2 SYDVKM. V was clipped by 6 bases and J by 3 bases, with 11 bases between them. This CDR3 has 13 residues. CDR3 sequence: CASSRWREETQYF. The CDR3 DNA sequence: TGTGCCAGCAGCCGGTGGAGGGAAGAGACCCAGTACTTC.

This clonotype was counted a few times. The chain is built from TRBV12-3 or TRBV12-4 and TRBJ2-5; D not certain. This CDR3 contains 12 residues. V gave up 5 bases and J gave up 1 base, with 5 bases separating them. CDR3 loop: CASSELQETQYF. The CDR3 region has the DNA TGTGCCAGCAGTGAGCTCCAAGAGACCCAGTACTTC.

This chain joins TRBV4-1 and TRBJ1-6; D is undetermined. This CDR3 is built from 15 residues. Germline lookup yields CDR1 MGHRA and CDR2 YSYEKL. With 0 bases removed from V and 6 bases from J, the gap between germline ends came to 9 bases. CDR3 in DNA: TGCGCCAGCAGCCAAGATCCTTTATTTAATTCACCCCTCCACTTT. Translation gives CASSQDPLFNSPLHF.

The J gene is TRBJ1-2, the V gene TRBV7-3; 8 nucleotides line up with TRBD1. Germline assignment: CDR1 SGHTA and CDR2 FQGTGA. The CDR3 is made up of 13 amino acids. With 5 bases clipped from V and 8 bases from J, the junction kept 7 bases outside the gene matches. The CDR3 protein is CASSPRDRGGYTF. The CDR3 nucleotides read TGTGCCAGCAGCCCACGAGACAGGGGAGGCTACACCTTC.

The J gene is TRBJ2-1, the V gene TRBV21-1; the table's D gene call, TRBD1, was not cross checked with the DNA. TRBV21-1 is a listed pseudogene. The CDR3 totals 15 residues. This CDR3 reads CASSKVETGWNEQFF. CDR3 DNA sequence: TGTGCCAGCAGCAAAGTCGAGACAGGGTGGAATGAGCAGTTCTTC.